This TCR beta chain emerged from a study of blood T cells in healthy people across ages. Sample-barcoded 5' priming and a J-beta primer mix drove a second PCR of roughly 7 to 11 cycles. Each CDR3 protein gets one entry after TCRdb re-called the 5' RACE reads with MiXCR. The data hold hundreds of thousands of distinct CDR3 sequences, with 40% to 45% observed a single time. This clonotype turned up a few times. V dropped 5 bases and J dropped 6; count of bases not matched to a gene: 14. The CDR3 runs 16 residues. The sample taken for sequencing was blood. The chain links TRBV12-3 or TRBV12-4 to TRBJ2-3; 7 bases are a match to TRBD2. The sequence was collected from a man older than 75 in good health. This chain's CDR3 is CASSPGGGEAGDTQYF. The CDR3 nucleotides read TGTGCCAGCAGTCCCGGGGGAGGGGAGGCTGGGGATACGCAGTATTTT.